This T cell receptor (beta chain) is from a study of blood T cell repertoires in COVID-19. J was trimmed by 8 bases and V by 3 bases; bases with no gene match: 8. The V gene's germline CDR1 is SEHNR and CDR2 FQNEAQ (reference sequence). The CDR3 has 16 amino acids. This table comes from immunoSEQ multiplex PCR, and its TCRdb copy is limited to in-frame clones, with some not included. The table lists a few hundred thousand clones, about 86% of them singletons. This rearrangement joins TRBV7-9 to TRBJ2-1; 12 bases align to TRBD2. The origin of this receptor is a person between 70 and 80 years old with COVID-19, enrolled during active disease. Sequenced sample: peripheral blood. The CDR3 reads CASSLVRLAGVHEQFF. For the CDR3, the DNA is TGTGCCAGCAGCTTGGTAAGACTAGCGGGAGTCCATGAGCAGTTCTTC.